This record concerns one T cell receptor beta chain sequence. This sample was taken from a study of OX40 agonist ivuxolimab in advanced cancers. Study overall: Treatment of patients was with ivuxolimab, an agonistic anti-OX40 (CD134) antibody. Those treated in dose escalation had hepatocellular carcinoma, melanoma, renal cell cancer or head and neck cancer.

With V trimmed by 5 bases and J by 0 bases, 5 bases remained unmatched. The CDR3 consists of 15 residues. CDR1 is LNHDA and CDR2 is SQIVND in the germline V gene (reference sequence). TCRdb's copy holds only in-frame clones and misses some; the assay was immunoSEQ multiplex PCR. This table has 83,000 or so clones, 85% to 95% appearing once. Sequenced material: CD4+ or CD8+ T cells sorted from blood, taken in a trial of the OX40 agonist ivuxolimab. The V call is TRBV19, the J call TRBJ2-3; TRBD2 matches at 7 bases. The sequence was collected from an adult with an advanced solid tumor such as melanoma, head and neck, liver or kidney cancer. The DNA for the CDR3 is TGTGCCAGTAGTTCCCTCGGGGGGAGCACAGATACGCAGTATTTT. Amino acid sequence: CASSSLGGSTDTQYF.